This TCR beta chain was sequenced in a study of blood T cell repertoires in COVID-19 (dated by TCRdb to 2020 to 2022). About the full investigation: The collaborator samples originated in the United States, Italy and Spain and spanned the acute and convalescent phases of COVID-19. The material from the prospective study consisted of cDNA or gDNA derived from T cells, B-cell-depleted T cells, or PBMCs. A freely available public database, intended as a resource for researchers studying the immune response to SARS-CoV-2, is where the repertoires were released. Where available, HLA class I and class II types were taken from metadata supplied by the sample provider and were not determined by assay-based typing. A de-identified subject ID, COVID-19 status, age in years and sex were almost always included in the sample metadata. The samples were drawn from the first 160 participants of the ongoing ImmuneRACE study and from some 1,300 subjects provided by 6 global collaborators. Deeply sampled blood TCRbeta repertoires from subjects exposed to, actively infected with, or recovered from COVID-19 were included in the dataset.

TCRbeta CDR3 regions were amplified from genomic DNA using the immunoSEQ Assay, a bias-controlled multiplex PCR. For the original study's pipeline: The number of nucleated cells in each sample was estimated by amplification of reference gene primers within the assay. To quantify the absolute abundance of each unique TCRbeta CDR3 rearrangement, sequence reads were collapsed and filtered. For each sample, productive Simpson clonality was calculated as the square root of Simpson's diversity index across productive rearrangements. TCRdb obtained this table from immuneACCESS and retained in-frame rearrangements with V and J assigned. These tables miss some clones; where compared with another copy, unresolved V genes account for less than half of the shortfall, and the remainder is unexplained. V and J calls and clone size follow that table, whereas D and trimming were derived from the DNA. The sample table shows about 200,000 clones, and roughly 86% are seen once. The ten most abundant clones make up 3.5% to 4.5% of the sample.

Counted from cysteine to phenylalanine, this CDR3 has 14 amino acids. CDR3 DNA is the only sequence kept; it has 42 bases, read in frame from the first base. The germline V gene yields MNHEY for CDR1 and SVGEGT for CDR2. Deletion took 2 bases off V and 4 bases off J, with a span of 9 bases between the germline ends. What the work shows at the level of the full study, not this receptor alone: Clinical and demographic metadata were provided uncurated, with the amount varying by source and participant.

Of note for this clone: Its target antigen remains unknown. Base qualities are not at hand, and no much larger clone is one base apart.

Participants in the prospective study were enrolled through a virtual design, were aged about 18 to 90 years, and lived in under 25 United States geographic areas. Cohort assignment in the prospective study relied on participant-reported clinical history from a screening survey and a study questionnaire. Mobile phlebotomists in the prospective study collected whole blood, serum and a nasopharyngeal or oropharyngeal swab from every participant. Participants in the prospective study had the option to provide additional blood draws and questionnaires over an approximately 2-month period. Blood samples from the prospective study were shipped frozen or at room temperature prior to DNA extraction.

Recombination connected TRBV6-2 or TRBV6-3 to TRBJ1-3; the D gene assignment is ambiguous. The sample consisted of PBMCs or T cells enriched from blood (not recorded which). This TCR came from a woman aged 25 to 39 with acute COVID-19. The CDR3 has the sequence CASSYIERGNTIYF. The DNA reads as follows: TGTGCCAGCAGTTACATCGAGCGCGGAAACACCATATATTTT.